The 8 T cell receptor beta chains below all came from one sample that was sequenced in a study of blood T cell repertoires in COVID-19. Method: immunoSEQ multiplex PCR; TCRdb's copy keeps in-frame clones and lacks some. Found here are about 330,000 clones, roughly 87% of them singletons; the top ten hold approximately 0.99%. The specimen sequenced was PBMCs or T cells enriched from blood (not recorded which). The receptor source for this set is a woman in her twenties or thirties who had recovered from COVID-19.

The chain joins TRBV18 to TRBJ1-3; a possible D gene is TRBD1 (5 bases). Trimming pared 2 bases from V and 0 bases from J, leaving 11 bases between. The CDR3 covers 16 residues. Germline CDR1 reads KGHSH; CDR2 reads LQKENI. The CDR3 DNA is TGTGCCAGCTCACCAGAACCGGGACTCTCTGGAAACACCATATATTTT. Protein: CASSPEPGLSGNTIYF.

The chain uses TRBV14 and TRBJ2-7; 8 bases are a match to TRBD1. V shed 2 bases and J 6 bases; nucleotides not matched to a gene: 6. This CDR3 has 14 residues. Looked up from germline, CDR1 is SGHDN and CDR2 is FVKESK. For the CDR3, the DNA is TGTGCCAGCAGCCAAATTAACAGGGGGACCGAGCAGTACTTC. This sequence encodes CASSQINRGTEQYF.

The V call is TRBV18, the J call TRBJ2-2; D is possibly TRBD2 (6 bases). V lost 0 bases, J lost 3 bases, and 17 bases lay in between. CDR1 and CDR2 from the germline V gene are KGHSH and LQKENI. The CDR3 has 18 amino acids. CDR3 amino acids: CASSPPEGFPGDTGELFF. The DNA for the CDR3 is TGTGCCAGCTCACCACCGGAAGGTTTTCCGGGGGACACCGGGGAGCTGTTTTTT. Based on the CDR3 plus reference TRBV18 and TRBJ2-2, the full variable domain is NAGVMQNPRHLVRRRGQEARLRCSPMKGHSHVYWYRQLPEEGLKFMVYLQKENIIDESGMPKERFSAEFPKEGPSILRIQQVVRGDSAAYFCASSPPEGFPGDTGELFFGEGSRLTVL.

The V and J genes are TRBV7-6 and TRBJ2-5; 8 positions match TRBD1. This CDR3 has 16 residues. Germline CDR1 is SGHVS and CDR2 is FNYEAQ. V dropped 0 bases and J dropped 2; count of bases not matched to a gene: 5. The CDR3 loop is CASSLASGGVQETQYF. CDR3 nucleotides: TGTGCCAGCAGCTTAGCCTCAGGGGGCGTACAAGAGACCCAGTACTTC. The full variable domain, its missing parts supplied by reference TRBV7-6 and TRBJ2-5, is GAGVSQSPRYKVTKRGQDVALRCDPISGHVSLYWYRQALGQGPEFLTYFNYEAQQDKSGLPNDRFSAERPEGSISTLTIQRTEQRDSAMYRCASSLASGGVQETQYFGPGTRLLVL.

J is TRBJ1-6 and V is TRBV7-2; TRBD1 agrees at 7 bases. The V gene end was trimmed by 3 bases and the J gene end by 9 bases; junction bases not matched to a gene: 8. The CDR3 has 15 amino acids. Germline CDR1 and CDR2: SGHTA and FQGNSA. For the CDR3, the DNA is TGTGCCAGCAGCTTCCGACAGGGAGTGGGTTCACCCCTCCACTTT. Amino acids: CASSFRQGVGSPLHF. Combining the CDR3 with reference TRBV7-2 and TRBJ1-6 gives the whole variable domain GAGVSQSPSNKVTEKGKDVELRCDPISGHTALYWYRQSLGQGLEFLIYFQGNSAPDKSGLPSDRFSAERTGGSVSTLTIQRTQQEDSAVYLCASSFRQGVGSPLHFGNGTRLTVT.

This clone was observed a few times. DNA of the CDR3: TGTGCCAGCAGTCTAAAGACAGGCATAGTCTACAATGAGCAGTTCTTC. Translated, it gives CASSLKTGIVYNEQFF. This chain joins TRBV6-6 and TRBJ2-1, with D tentatively TRBD1 (6 bases). V was cut by 5 bases and J by 3 bases, with 17 bases left in between. Germline V gene lookup returns CDR1 MNHNY and CDR2 SVGAGI (reference sequence). The CDR3 is 16 residues long.

V is TRBV30 and J is TRBJ1-4, with a possible D match to TRBD1 (5 bases). Looked up from germline, CDR1 is GTSNPN and CDR2 is SVGIG (reference sequence). The CDR3 is 15 residues long. The V and J ends lost 0 bases and 4 bases respectively, with 12 bases between them. The CDR3 DNA reads TGTGCCTGGAGTGTGGTTACAGGATTTAATGAAAAACTGTTTTTT. It yields the protein CAWSVVTGFNEKLFF.

V and J are TRBV9 and TRBJ2-3; 15 nucleotides agree with TRBD2. Unmatched junction bases numbered 6, after V lost 3 bases and J lost 4 bases. The CDR3 totals 17 residues. Germline CDR1 SGDLS, CDR2 YYNGEE. As DNA, the CDR3 is TGTGCCAGCAGCGAGGGACTAGCGGGGGGTGGGGCAGATACGCAGTATTTT. Protein product: CASSEGLAGGGADTQYF. The full variable domain, rest sourced from reference TRBV9 and TRBJ2-3, is DSGVTQTPKHLITATGQRVTLRCSPRSGDLSVYWYQQSLDQGLQFLIQYYNGEERAKGNILERFSAQQFPDLHSELNLSSLELGDSALYFCASSEGLAGGGADTQYFGPGTRLTVL.